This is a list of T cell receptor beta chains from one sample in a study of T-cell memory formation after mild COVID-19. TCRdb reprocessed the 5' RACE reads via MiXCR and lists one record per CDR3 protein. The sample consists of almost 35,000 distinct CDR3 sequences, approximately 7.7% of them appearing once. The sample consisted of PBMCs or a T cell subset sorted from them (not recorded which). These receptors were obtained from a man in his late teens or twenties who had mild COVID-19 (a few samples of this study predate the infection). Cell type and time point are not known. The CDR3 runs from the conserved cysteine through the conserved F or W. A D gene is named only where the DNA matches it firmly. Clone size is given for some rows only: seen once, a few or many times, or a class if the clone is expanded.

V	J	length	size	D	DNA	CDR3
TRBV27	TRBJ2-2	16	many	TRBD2	TGTGCCAGCACTCTTCTAGCGGGGTGGGACACCGGGGAGCTGTTTTTT	CASTLLAGWDTGELFF
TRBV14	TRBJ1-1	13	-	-	TGTGCCAGCACCAGAGGGAGCGGGACTGAAGCTTTCTTT	CASTRGSGTEAFF
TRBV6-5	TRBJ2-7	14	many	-	TGTGCCAGCAGTTCCGGACGGGGGAACTACGAGCAGTACTTC	CASSSGRGNYEQYF
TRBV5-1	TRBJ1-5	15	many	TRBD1	TGCGCCAGCAGCTGGGGGGGACAGAGGGATCAGCCCCAGCATTTT	CASSWGGQRDQPQHF
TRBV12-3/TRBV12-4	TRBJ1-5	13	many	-	TGTGCCAGCAGTTTGGGGGCAGGACAGCCCCAGCATTTT	CASSLGAGQPQHF
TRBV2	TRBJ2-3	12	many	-	TGTGCCAGCAGTGTCAGCACAGATACGCAGTATTTT	CASSVSTDTQYF
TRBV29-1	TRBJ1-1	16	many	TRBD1	TGCAGCGTTGGGGGGGACAGCGCCTTAATGAACACTGAAGCTTTCTTT	CSVGGDSALMNTEAFF
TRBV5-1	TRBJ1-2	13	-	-	TGCGCCAGCAGCTTGGGGACGTTCTATGGCTACACCTTC	CASSLGTFYGYTF
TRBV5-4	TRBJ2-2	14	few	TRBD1	TGTGCCAGCAGCTTAGGTCAGGGGGCCGGGGAGCTGTTTTTT	CASSLGQGAGELFF
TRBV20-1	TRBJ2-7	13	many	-	TGCAGTGCTAGAGTCCTTGCGGACTACGAGCAGTACTTC	CSARVLADYEQYF
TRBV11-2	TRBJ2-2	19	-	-	TGTGCCAGCAGCTATTACGGTCTGGGGGACTCGTCTTCAACCGGGGAGCTGTTTTTT	CASSYYGLGDSSSTGELFF
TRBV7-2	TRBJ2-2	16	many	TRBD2	TGTGCCAGCAGTCCACCAGGACTAGCGAACACCGGGGAGCTGTTTTTT	CASSPPGLANTGELFF
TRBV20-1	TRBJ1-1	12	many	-	TGCAGTGCATGGAGGGGGAACACTGAAGCTTTCTTT	CSAWRGNTEAFF
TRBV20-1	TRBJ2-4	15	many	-	TGCAGTGCTCCACCCGGGGGACTAGCCAAAAACATTCAGTACTTC	CSAPPGGLAKNIQYF
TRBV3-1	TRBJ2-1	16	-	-	TGTGCCAGCAGCCAAGCAGCTAGCGCTCCCTACAATGAGCAGTTCTTC	CASSQAASAPYNEQFF
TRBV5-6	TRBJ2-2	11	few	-	TGTGCCAGCTACGGGACCGGGGAGCTGTTTTTT	CASYGTGELFF
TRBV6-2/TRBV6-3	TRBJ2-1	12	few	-	TGTGCCAGCAGCCAAAGGGAGCGTGAGCAGTTCTTC	CASSQREREQFF
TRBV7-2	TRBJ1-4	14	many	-	TGTGCCAGCAGCTTATCGAATTCTGGTGAAAAACTGTTTTTT	CASSLSNSGEKLFF
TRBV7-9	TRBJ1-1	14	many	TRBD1	TGTGCCAGCAGCCGAGGACAGGTCAACACTGAAGCTTTCTTT	CASSRGQVNTEAFF
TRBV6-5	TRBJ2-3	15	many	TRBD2	TGTGCCAGCAGTCTCCGTTCGGGGGGGGGCGATACGCAGTATTTT	CASSLRSGGGDTQYF
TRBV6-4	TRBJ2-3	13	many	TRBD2	TGTGCCAGCAGTGAGCGGGGGACAGATACGCAGTATTTT	CASSERGTDTQYF
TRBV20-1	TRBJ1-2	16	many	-	TGCAGTGCTAGAGCCACCCTTACGGCTTACGAACGAGGCTACACCTTC	CSARATLTAYERGYTF
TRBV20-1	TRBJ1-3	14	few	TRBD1	TGCAGTGCTAGAGATCAAGAAGGGGGCCACACCATATATTTT	CSARDQEGGHTIYF
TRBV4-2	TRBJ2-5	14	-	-	TGTGCCAGCAGCCAAGCACAGGGAAAAGAGACCCAGTACTTC	CASSQAQGKETQYF
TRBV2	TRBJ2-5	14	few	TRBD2	TGTGCCAGCCTGGAGCGGGGGTTCCAAGAGACCCAGTACTTC	CASLERGFQETQYF
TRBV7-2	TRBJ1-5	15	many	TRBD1	TGTGCCAGCAGCTTGCAGGGGGGCTCCAATCAGCCCCAGCATTTT	CASSLQGGSNQPQHF
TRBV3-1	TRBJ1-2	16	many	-	TGTGCCAGCAGCCAAGATGCGGCGGGTCTATACTATGGCTACACCTTC	CASSQDAAGLYYGYTF
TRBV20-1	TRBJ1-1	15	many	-	TGCAGTGCTAGAGATGCGGGGGCTGGGAACACTGAAGCTTTCTTT	CSARDAGAGNTEAFF
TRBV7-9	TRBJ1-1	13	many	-	TGTGCCAGCAGCTTAGATGGGGGGACATCAGCTTTCTTT	CASSLDGGTSAFF
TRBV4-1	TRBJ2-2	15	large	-	TGCGCCAGCAGCCAAGACAGTGGTGGGGCCGGGGAGCTGTTTTTT	CASSQDSGGAGELFF
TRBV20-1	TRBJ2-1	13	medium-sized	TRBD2	TGCAGTGCTAGTGGACTAGCGGGGAATGAGCAGTTCTTC	CSASGLAGNEQFF
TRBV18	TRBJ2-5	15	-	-	TGTGCCAGCTCACCATTGTTCCGGGGCGGGGAGACCCAGTACTTC	CASSPLFRGGETQYF
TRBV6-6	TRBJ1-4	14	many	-	TGTGCCAGCAGACTCATGGGAGGCGGTGAAAAACTGTTTTTT	CASRLMGGGEKLFF
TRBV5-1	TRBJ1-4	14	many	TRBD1	TGCGCCAGCAGCTTAACAGGGGGCTGGCAAAAACTGTTTTTT	CASSLTGGWQKLFF
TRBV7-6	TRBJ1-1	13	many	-	TGTGCCAGCAGGGACAGACGGAACACTGAAGCTTTCTTT	CASRDRRNTEAFF
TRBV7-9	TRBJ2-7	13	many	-	TGTGCCAGCAGCTTAGCTGTGGTGAGCGAGCAGTACTTC	CASSLAVVSEQYF
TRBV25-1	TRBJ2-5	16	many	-	TGTGCCAGCAGTGAGTCGATTGTGTCCAATATAGGGACCCAGTACTTC	CASSESIVSNIGTQYF
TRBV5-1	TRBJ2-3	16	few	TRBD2	TGCGCCAGCAGCTTGGGCGCTAGCGGGGGATCAGATACGCAGTATTTT	CASSLGASGGSDTQYF
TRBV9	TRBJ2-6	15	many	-	TGTGCCAGCAGCGTAGGCGGGGATGGGGCCAACGTCCTGACTTTC	CASSVGGDGANVLTF
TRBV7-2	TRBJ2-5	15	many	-	TGTGCCAGCAGCTTGATGGGCGGGGAGAGGGAGACCCAGTACTTC	CASSLMGGERETQYF